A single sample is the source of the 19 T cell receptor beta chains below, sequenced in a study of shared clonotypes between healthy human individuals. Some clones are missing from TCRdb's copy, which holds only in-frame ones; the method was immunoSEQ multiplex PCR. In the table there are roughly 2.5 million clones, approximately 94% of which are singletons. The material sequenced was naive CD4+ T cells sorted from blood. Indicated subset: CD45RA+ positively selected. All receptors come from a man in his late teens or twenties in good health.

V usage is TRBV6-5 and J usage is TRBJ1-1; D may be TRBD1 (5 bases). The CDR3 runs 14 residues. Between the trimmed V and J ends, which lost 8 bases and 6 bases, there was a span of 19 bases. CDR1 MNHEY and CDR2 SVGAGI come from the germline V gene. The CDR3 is CASHTYGGGAEAFF. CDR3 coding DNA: TGTGCCAGCCACACCTACGGTGGGGGGGCTGAAGCTTTCTTT.

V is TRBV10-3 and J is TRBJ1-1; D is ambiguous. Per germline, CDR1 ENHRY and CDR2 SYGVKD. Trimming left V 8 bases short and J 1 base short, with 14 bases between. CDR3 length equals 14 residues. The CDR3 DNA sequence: TGTGCCATCCAACAGTTTCCTGAGAACACTGAAGCTTTCTTT. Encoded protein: CAIQQFPENTEAFF.

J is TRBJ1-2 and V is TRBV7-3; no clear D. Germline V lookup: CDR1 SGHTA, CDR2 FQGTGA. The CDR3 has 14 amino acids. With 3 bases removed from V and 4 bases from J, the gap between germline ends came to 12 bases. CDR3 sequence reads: CASSLEGYGYGYTF. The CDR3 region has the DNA TGTGCCAGCAGCTTGGAGGGATACGGCTATGGCTACACCTTC.

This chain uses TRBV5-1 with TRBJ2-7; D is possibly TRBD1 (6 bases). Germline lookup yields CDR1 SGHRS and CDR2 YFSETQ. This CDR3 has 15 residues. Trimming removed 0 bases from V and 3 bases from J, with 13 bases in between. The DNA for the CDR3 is TGCGCCAGCAGCTTGGATTACAGGGCGGGCTACGAGCAGTACTTC. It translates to CASSLDYRAGYEQYF.

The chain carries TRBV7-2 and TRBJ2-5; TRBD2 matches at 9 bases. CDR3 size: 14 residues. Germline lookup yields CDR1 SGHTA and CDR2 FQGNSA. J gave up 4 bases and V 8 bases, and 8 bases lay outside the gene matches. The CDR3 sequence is CASGIAGVGETQYF. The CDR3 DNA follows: TGTGCCAGCGGCATAGCGGGAGTGGGAGAGACCCAGTACTTC.

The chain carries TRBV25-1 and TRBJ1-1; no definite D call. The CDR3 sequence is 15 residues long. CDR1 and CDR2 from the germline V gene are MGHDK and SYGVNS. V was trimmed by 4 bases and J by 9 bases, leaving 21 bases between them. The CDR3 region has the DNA TGTGCCAGCAGTGTACCTAATCCCCTGACATTGAAAGCTTTCTTT. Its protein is CASSVPNPLTLKAFF.

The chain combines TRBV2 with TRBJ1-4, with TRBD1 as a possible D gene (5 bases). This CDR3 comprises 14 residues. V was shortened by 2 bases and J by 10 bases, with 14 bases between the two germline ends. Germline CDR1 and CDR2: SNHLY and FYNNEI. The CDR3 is CASSEKGNLGKLFF. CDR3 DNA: TGTGCCAGCAGTGAAAAGGGGAATTTAGGAAAACTGTTTTTT.

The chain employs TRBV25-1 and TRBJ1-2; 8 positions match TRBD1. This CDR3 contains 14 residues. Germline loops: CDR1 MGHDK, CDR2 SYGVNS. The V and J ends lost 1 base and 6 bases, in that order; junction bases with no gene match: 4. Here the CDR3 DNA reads TGTGCCAGCAGTGAATCGACAGGGGCGCATGGCTACACCTTC. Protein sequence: CASSESTGAHGYTF.

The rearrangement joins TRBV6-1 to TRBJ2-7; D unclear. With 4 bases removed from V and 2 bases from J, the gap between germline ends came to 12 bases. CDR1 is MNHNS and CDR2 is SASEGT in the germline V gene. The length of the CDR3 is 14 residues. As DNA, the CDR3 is TGTGCCAGCAGTGTTTCTGAAATAACCTACGAGCAGTACTTC. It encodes CASSVSEITYEQYF.

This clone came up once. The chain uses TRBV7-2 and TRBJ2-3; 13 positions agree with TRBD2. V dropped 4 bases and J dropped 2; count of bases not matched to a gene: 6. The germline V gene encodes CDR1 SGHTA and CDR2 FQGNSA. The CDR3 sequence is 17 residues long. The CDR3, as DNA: TGTGCCAGCAGCTGGACTAGCGGGGGCCCCAACACAGATACGCAGTATTTT. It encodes CASSWTSGGPNTDTQYF.

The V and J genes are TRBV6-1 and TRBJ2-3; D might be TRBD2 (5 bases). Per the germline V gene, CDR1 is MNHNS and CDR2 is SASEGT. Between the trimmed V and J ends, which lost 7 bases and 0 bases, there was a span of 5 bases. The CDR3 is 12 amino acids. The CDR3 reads CASTGSTDTQYF. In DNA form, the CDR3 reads TGTGCCAGCACGGGAAGCACAGATACGCAGTATTTT.

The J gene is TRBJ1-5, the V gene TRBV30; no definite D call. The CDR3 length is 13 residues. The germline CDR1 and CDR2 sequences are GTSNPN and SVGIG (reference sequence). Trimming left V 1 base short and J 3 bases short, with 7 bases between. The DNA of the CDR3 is TGTGCCTGGAGTGCGGACCTCAATCAGCCCCAGCATTTT. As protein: CAWSADLNQPQHF.

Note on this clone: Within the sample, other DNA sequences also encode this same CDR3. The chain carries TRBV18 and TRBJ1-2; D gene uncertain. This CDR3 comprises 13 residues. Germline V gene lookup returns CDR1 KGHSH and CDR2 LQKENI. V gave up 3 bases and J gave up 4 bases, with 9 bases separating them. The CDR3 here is CASSPSEGYGYTF. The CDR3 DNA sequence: TGTGCCAGCTCACCGTCGGAGGGCTATGGCTACACCTTC.

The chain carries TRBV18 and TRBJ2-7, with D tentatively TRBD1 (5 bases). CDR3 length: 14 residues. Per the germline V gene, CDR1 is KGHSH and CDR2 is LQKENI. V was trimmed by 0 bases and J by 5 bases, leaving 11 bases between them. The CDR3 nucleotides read TGTGCCAGCTCACCACCGACACAGGTGGACGAGCAGTACTTC. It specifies CASSPPTQVDEQYF. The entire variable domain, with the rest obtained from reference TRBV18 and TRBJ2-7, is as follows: NAGVMQNPRHLVRRRGQEARLRCSPMKGHSHVYWYRQLPEEGLKFMVYLQKENIIDESGMPKERFSAEFPKEGPSILRIQQVVRGDSAAYFCASSPPTQVDEQYFGPGTRLTVT.

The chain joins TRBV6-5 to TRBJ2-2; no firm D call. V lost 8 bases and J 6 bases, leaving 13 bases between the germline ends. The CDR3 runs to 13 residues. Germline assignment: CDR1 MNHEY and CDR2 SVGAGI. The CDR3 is CASARFSAGELFF. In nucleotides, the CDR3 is TGTGCCAGCGCGAGGTTTTCAGCCGGGGAGCTGTTTTTT.

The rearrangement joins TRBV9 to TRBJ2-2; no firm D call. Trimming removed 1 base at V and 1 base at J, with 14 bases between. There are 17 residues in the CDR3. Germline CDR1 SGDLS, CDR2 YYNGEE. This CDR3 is CASSVSPVGKNTGELFF. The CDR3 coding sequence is TGTGCCAGCAGCGTATCTCCGGTCGGAAAGAACACCGGGGAGCTGTTTTTT.

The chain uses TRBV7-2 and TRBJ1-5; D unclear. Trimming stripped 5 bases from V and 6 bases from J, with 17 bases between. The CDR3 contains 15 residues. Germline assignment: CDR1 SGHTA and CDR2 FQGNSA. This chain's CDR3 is CASSAQGGVGQPQHF. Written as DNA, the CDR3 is TGTGCCAGCAGCGCCCAAGGTGGGGTAGGTCAGCCCCAGCATTTT.

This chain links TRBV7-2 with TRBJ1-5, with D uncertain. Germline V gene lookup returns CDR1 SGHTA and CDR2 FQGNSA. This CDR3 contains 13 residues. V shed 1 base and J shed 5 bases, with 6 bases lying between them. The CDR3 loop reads CASSLDPYQPQHF. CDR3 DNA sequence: TGTGCCAGCAGCTTAGACCCTTATCAGCCCCAGCATTTT.

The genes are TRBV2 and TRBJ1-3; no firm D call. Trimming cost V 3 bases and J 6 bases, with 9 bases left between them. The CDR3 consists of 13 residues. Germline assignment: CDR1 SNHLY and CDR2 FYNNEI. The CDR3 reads CASSDRWVNTIYF. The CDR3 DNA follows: TGTGCCAGCAGTGATAGATGGGTAAACACCATATATTTT.